This TCR beta chain came from a study of patients and donors after allogeneic stem cell transplantation. TCRdb re-called the RT-PCR reads with MiXCR, one entry per CDR3 protein. The sample lists roughly 230,000 distinct CDR3 sequences, roughly 13% occurring once. Per the germline V gene, CDR1 is SGHTA and CDR2 is FQGNSA. This CDR3 contains 15 residues. After removal of 1 base from V and 3 bases from J, the junction contained 1 base not matched to a gene. The clonotype originates from a human donor who was either an allogeneic HSCT recipient or a stem cell or donor lymphocyte infusion donor (not recorded which). It is not recorded whose cells these are; they may come from a transplant donor. The chain recombines TRBV7-2 with TRBJ1-5; 9 nucleotides agree with TRBD1. What was sequenced was blood, either unsorted or a sorted T cell fraction (not recorded which). CDR3 bases: TGTGCCAGCAGCTTAGGGACAGGGGTCAATCAGCCCCAGCATTTT. It encodes CASSLGTGVNQPQHF.